The 13 T cell receptor beta chains below all came from one sample that was sequenced in a study of cytomegalovirus exposure and HLA in healthy donors. Sequencing used immunoSEQ multiplex PCR; TCRdb keeps in-frame clones, though not all of them. In the table there are about 73,000 clones, about 90% of which are singletons. What was sequenced was PBMCs. The source is a woman aged 18-29 years in good health and CMV-seropositive.

The CDR3 nucleotides read TGTGCCACCAGCAGAGTCCGCGGGGGGCCCGGGCACAATGAGCAGTTCTTC. Its translation: CATSRVRGGPGHNEQFF. The chain employs TRBV15 and TRBJ2-1; 8 bases line up with TRBD2. CDR3 length: 17 amino acids. CDR1 and CDR2 from the germline V gene are LNHNV and YYDKDF (reference sequence). After removal of 1 base from V and 5 bases from J, the junction contained 10 bases not matched to a gene.

The rearrangement joins TRBV15 to TRBJ2-3; the D gene is possibly TRBD2 (6 bases). Per germline, CDR1 LNHNV and CDR2 YYDKDF (reference sequence). This CDR3 is built from 15 residues. Between the trimmed V and J ends, which lost 8 bases and 1 base, there was a span of 16 bases. The CDR3 DNA reads TGTGCCACCTGCCGGGACTTCCCTGGCACAGATACGCAGTATTTT. Translating gives CATCRDFPGTDTQYF.

The chain carries TRBV30 and TRBJ2-2; 9 bases line up with TRBD1. The CDR3 consists of 13 residues. The germline CDR1 and CDR2 sequences are GTSNPN and SVGIG (reference sequence). Unmatched junction bases numbered 2, after V lost 1 base and J lost 8 bases. The DNA for the CDR3 is TGTGCCTGGAGTGAACAGGGGGCGGGGGAGCTGTTTTTT. Its protein is CAWSEQGAGELFF.

In its sample, this clone was seen a few times. V and J are TRBV6-1 and TRBJ2-7; 8 positions match TRBD1. V lost 3 bases to trimming and J lost 5 bases; unmatched junction nucleotides: 6. The CDR3 length is 14 residues. Germline-derived CDR1 and CDR2 are MNHNS and SASEGT. CDR3 in amino acids: CASSETGERNEQYF. The CDR3 DNA sequence: TGTGCCAGCAGTGAGACAGGGGAGAGGAACGAGCAGTACTTC.

V usage is TRBV29-1 and J usage is TRBJ1-1; 7 bases map to TRBD1. Per germline, CDR1 SQVTM and CDR2 ANQGSEA. The CDR3 contains 13 residues. Trimming cost V 5 bases and J 4 bases; bases outside gene matches: 7. The CDR3 coding sequence is TGCAGCGTTAGACAGGGTATGGGCACTGAAGCTTTCTTT. As protein: CSVRQGMGTEAFF. The full variable domain, its missing parts supplied by reference TRBV29-1 and TRBJ1-1, is SAVISQKPSRDICQRGTSLTIQCQVDSQVTMMFWYRQQPGQSLTLIATANQGSEATYESGFVIDKFPISRPNLTFSTLTVSNMSPEDSSIYLCSVRQGMGTEAFFGQGTRLTVV.

V and J are TRBV28 and TRBJ1-5; 7 bases agree with TRBD1. The J segment lost 4 bases and the V segment lost 2 bases, leaving 5 bases of the junction unmatched. CDR3 length equals 15 residues. Germline CDR1 and CDR2: MDHEN and SYDVKM. The CDR3 loop is CASSLGRGSNQPQHF. CDR3 DNA sequence: TGTGCCAGCAGTTTAGGCAGGGGGTCAAATCAGCCCCAGCATTTT. The entire variable domain, with the rest obtained from reference TRBV28 and TRBJ1-5, is as follows: DVKVTQSSRYLVKRTGEKVFLECVQDMDHENMFWYRQDPGLGLRLIYFSYDVKMKEKGDIPEGYSVSREKKERFSLILESASTNQTSMYLCASSLGRGSNQPQHFGDGTRLSIL.

The chain has TRBV7-2 and TRBJ2-7; TRBD2 matches at 8 bases. After removal of 4 bases from V and 2 bases from J, the junction contained 7 bases not matched to a gene. CDR1 is SGHTA, CDR2 FQGNSA, per germline. CDR3 length equals 15 residues. The DNA for the CDR3 is TGTGCCAGCAGCTCATTTAGCGGGGAGGCCTACGAGCAGTACTTC. Its protein product is CASSSFSGEAYEQYF.

The J gene is TRBJ2-5, the V gene TRBV5-4; TRBD2 aligns across 7 bases. This CDR3 has 14 amino acids. Per germline, CDR1 SGHNT and CDR2 YYREEE (reference sequence). J was trimmed by 1 base and V by 5 bases; bases with no gene match: 5. The CDR3 DNA is TGTGCCAGCAGTCTGAGCGGGGCCCAAGAGACCCAGTACTTC. Translated: CASSLSGAQETQYF.

This sequence joins TRBV10-3 and TRBJ2-3, with a weak D call TRBD1 (6 bases). V lost 5 bases and J lost 1, with 16 bases in between. Germline loops: CDR1 ENHRY, CDR2 SYGVKD. CDR3 length equals 16 residues. CDR3 DNA: TGTGCCATCAGTCCATCGACAGGCGCGGGCACAGATACGCAGTATTTT. It translates to CAISPSTGAGTDTQYF.

The V and J genes are TRBV5-6 and TRBJ2-3; 10 bases fit TRBD2. V shed 2 bases and J 7 bases; nucleotides not matched to a gene: 19. Germline V lookup: CDR1 SGHDT, CDR2 YYEEEE. This CDR3 region has 19 residues. Written as DNA, the CDR3 is TGTGCCAGCAGCTTTCCCCCTATCAAGGGAGCGGGGGGGCCATATACGCAGTATTTT. Its protein product is CASSFPPIKGAGGPYTQYF.

The genes are TRBV7-9 and TRBJ2-1, with TRBD1 matching 11 bases. Germline values: CDR1 SEHNR, CDR2 FQNEAQ (reference sequence). The CDR3 has 15 residues. V lost 7 bases, J lost 7 bases, and 9 bases stayed unmatched. CDR3 residues: CASTRTGGAVNEQFF. The CDR3 bases are TGTGCCAGCACCAGGACAGGGGGCGCGGTTAATGAGCAGTTCTTC.

Remarks on this clone: At one of its ends the junction is not consistent with the germline gene, which may arise from a read error. The chain combines TRBV7-7 with TRBJ1-4, with D maybe TRBD1 (5 bases). In germline, CDR1 is SSHAT, CDR2 FNYEAQ (reference sequence). The CDR3 covers 16 residues. In DNA, the CDR3 is TGTGCTAGCAGCTTAGGAGTCGTCAGGGAGGATGAAAAACTGTTTTTT. This codes for CASSLGVVREDEKLFF. Looking up the rest from reference TRBV7-7 and TRBJ1-4 gives the full variable domain: GAGVSQSPRYKVTKRGQDVTLRCDPISSHATLYWYQQALGQGPEFLTYFNYEAQPDKSGLPSDRFSAERPEGSISTLTIQRTEQRDSAMYRCASSLGVVREDEKLFFGSGTQLSVL.

This rearrangement joins TRBV5-4 to TRBJ2-3; 15 nucleotides line up with TRBD2. The J segment lost 2 bases and the V segment lost 7 bases, leaving 5 bases of the junction unmatched. Germline V CDR1 and CDR2: SGHNT, YYREEE (reference sequence). The CDR3 length is 16 residues. The CDR3 is CASHGLAGGSTDTQYF. The CDR3 DNA is TGTGCCAGCCACGGACTAGCGGGGGGGTCCACAGATACGCAGTATTTT.